The 5 T cell receptor beta chains below all came from one sample that was sequenced in a study of cytotoxic CD8 clonotypes in ibrutinib-treated CLL. The protocol was immunoSEQ multiplex PCR, while the TCRdb copy is restricted to in-frame clones and leaves out a portion. This repertoire shows tens of thousands of clones, 90% found once; its top ten account for approximately 3.1%. Source: PBMCs, taken after 12 months of ibrutinib treatment. The receptor source for this set is a human donor with chronic lymphocytic leukemia.

J is TRBJ2-1 and V is TRBV7-3; D possibly matches TRBD1 or TRBD2 (5 bases each). Trimming took 2 bases from V and 8 from J, leaving 19 bases between them. Per germline, CDR1 SGHTA and CDR2 FQGTGA. The CDR3 spans 16 residues. The CDR3 DNA is TGTGCCAGCAGCTTAGGAGGACAAAGAGGGACGTATGAGCAGTTCTTC. This sequence encodes CASSLGGQRGTYEQFF.

This sequence joins TRBV18 and TRBJ2-5, with 7 nucleotides matching TRBD1. CDR3 length: 13 residues. Germline V lookup: CDR1 KGHSH, CDR2 LQKENI. V shed 4 bases, J shed 2 bases, and the junction held 1 base outside the gene matches. Here the CDR3 DNA reads TGTGCCAGCTCACAGGGACAGCAAGAGACCCAGTACTTC. Its protein is CASSQGQQETQYF.

This chain links TRBV12-2 with TRBJ1-2. TRBV12-2 is designated a pseudogene. CDR3 length: 15 residues. The CDR3 DNA reads TGTGCAAGTCGCTTAAAGGGACTCGCGGCTGAGGGCTACACCTTC. This codes for CASRLKGLAAEGYTF.

This rearrangement joins TRBV19 to TRBJ1-5; D may be TRBD1 (6 bases). V was cut by 6 bases and J by 2 bases, with 14 bases left in between. From germline, CDR1 is LNHDA and CDR2 SQIVND (reference sequence). The CDR3 spans 15 residues. CDR3 region: CASSLYRDGNQPQHF. Here the CDR3 DNA reads TGTGCCAGTAGCCTATACAGGGACGGCAATCAGCCCCAGCATTTT.

The gene calls are TRBV20-1 and TRBJ2-7, with D maybe TRBD1 (5 bases). The CDR3 has 11 residues. Germline loops: CDR1 DFQATT, CDR2 SNEGSKA (reference sequence). V shed 3 bases and J shed 2 bases, with 5 bases lying between them. The CDR3 coding sequence is TGCAGTGCTAGCAGGGCCTACGAGCAGTACTTC. Translation: CSASRAYEQYF.